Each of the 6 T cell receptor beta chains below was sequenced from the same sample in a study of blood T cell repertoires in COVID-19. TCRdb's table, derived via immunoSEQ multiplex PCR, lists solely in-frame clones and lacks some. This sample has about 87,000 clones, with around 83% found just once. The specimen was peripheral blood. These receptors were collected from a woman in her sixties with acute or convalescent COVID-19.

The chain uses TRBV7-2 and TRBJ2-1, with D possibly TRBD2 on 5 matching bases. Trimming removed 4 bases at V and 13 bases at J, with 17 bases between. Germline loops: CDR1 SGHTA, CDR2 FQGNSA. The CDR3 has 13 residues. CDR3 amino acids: CASSSQTRVVQFF. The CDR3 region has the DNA TGTGCCAGCAGCTCTCAAACGCGGGTAGTCCAGTTCTTC.

The CDR3 DNA reads TGTGCCAGTATTGCCCCAGGACAGGGGTCGACAGATACGCAGTATTTT. It yields the protein CASIAPGQGSTDTQYF. The chain employs TRBV19 and TRBJ2-3, with 9 nucleotides matching TRBD1. CDR3 size: 16 residues. CDR1 is LNHDA, CDR2 SQIVND, per germline (reference sequence). The V gene end was trimmed by 7 bases and the J gene end by 3 bases; junction bases not matched to a gene: 11.

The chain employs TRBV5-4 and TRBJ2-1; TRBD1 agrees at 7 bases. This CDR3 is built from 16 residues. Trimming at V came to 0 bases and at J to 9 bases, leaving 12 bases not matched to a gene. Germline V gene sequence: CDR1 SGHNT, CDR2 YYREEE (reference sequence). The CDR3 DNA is TGTGCCAGCAGCTTGGTGGGACAGACCGCGAAGAGTGAGCAGTTCTTC. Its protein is CASSLVGQTAKSEQFF.

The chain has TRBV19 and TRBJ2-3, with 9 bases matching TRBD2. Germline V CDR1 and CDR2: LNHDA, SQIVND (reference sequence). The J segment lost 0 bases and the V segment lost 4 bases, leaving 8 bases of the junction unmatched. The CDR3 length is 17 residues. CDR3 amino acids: CASSTRLAESSTDTQYF. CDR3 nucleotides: TGTGCCAGTAGTACCAGACTAGCGGAATCTAGCACAGATACGCAGTATTTT.

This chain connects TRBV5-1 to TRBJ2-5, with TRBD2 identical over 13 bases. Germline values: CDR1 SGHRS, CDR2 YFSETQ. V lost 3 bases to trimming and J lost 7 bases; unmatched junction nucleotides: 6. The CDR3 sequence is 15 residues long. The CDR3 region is CASSSTSGGPGTQYF. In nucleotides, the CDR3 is TGCGCCAGCAGCTCGACTAGCGGGGGGCCCGGGACCCAGTACTTC. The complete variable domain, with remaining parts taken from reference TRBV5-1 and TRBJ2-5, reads KAGVTQTPRYLIKTRGQQVTLSCSPISGHRSVSWYQQTPGQGLQFLFEYFSETQRNKGNFPGRFSGRQFSNSRSEMNVSTLELGDSALYLCASSSTSGGPGTQYFGPGTRLLVL.

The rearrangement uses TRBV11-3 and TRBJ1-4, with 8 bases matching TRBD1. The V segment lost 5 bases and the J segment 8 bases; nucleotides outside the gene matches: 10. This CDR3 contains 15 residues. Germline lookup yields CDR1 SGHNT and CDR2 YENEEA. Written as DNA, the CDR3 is TGTGCCAGCAGCCGACAAACTGGGACAGGAGAAAAACTGTTTTTT. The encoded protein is CASSRQTGTGEKLFF.